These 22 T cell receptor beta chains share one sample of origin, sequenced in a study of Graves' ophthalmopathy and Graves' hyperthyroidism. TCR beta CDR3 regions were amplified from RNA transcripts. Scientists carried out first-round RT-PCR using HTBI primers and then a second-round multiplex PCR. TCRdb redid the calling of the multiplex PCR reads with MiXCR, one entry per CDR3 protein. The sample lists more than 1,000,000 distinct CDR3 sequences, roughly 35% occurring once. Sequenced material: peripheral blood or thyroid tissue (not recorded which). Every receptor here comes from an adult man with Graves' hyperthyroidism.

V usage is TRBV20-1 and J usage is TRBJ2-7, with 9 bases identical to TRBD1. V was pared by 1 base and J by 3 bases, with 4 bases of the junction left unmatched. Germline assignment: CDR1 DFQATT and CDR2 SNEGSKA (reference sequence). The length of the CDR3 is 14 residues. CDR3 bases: TGCAGTGCTAGAGGGACAGGGGTAGGCTACGAGCAGTACTTC. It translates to CSARGTGVGYEQYF.

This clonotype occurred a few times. The CDR3 DNA reads as TGTGCCATCAGGAACCAGCGGGAGACCCAGTACTTC. Protein sequence: CAIRNQRETQYF. This chain links TRBV10-3 with TRBJ2-5, with D tentatively TRBD2 (5 bases). V was shortened by 6 bases and J by 5 bases, with 10 bases between the two germline ends. There are 12 residues in the CDR3. Germline CDR1 is ENHRY and CDR2 is SYGVKD.

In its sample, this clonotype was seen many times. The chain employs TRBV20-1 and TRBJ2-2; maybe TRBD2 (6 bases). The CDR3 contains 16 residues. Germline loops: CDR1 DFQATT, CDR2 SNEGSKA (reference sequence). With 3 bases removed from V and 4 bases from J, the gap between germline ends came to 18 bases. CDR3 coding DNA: TGCAGTGCTAGTATCCTGCCTAGCGTACGCACCGGGGAGCTGTTTTTT. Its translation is CSASILPSVRTGELFF.

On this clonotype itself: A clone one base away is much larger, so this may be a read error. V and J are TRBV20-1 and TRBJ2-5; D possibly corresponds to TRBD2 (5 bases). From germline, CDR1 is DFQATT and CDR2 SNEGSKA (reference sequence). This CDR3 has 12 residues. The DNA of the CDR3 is TGCAGTGCTGGAGATCTTCGGGGGACCCAGTACTTC. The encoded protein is CSAGDLRGTQYF.

CDR3 DNA sequence: TGCAGCGCCGCGGGAGCGGCTAATGAAGCTTTCTTT. It yields the protein CSAAGAANEAFF. The chain has TRBV29-1 and TRBJ1-1; D is unresolved. This CDR3 has 12 residues. The V gene lost 7 bases and the J gene lost 7 bases, with 16 bases spanning the gap. Per the germline V gene, CDR1 is SQVTM and CDR2 is ANQGSEA.

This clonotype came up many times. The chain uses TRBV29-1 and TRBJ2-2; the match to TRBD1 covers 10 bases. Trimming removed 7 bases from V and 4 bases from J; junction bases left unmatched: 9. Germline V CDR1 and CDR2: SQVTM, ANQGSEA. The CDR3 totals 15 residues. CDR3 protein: CSASPGQGFTGELFF. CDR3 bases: TGCAGCGCCTCCCCGGGACAGGGGTTCACCGGGGAGCTGTTTTTT.

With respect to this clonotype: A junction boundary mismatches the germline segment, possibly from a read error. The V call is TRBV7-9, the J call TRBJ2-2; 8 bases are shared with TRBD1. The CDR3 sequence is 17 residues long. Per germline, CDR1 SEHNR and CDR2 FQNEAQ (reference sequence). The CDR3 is CAGSSRMTGAGTGELFF. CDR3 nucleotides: TGTGCCGGCAGCTCAAGAATGACAGGGGCGGGCACCGGGGAGCTGTTTTTT.

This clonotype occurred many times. Here the CDR3 DNA reads TGCGCCAGCAGCCAAGTTCGTGAAAAACTGTTTTTT. It translates to CASSQVREKLFF. The chain couples TRBV4-1 to TRBJ1-4; D is undetermined. Trimming stripped 1 base from V and 7 bases from J, with 4 bases between. The CDR3 length is 12 residues. Germline loops: CDR1 MGHRA, CDR2 YSYEKL.

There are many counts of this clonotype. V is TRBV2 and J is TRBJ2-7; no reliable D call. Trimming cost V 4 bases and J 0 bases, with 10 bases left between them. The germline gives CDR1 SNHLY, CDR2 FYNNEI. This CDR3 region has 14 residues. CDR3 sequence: CASSGWSTSYEQYF. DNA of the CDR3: TGTGCCAGCAGTGGGTGGAGTACCTCCTACGAGCAGTACTTC.

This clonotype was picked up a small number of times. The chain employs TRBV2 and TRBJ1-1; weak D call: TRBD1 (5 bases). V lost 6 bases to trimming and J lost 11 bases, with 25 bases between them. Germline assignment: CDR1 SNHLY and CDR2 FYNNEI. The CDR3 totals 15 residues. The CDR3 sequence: CASRIPDSWRSPAFF. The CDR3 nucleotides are TGTGCCAGCAGAATACCCGACAGCTGGCGATCTCCGGCTTTCTTT.

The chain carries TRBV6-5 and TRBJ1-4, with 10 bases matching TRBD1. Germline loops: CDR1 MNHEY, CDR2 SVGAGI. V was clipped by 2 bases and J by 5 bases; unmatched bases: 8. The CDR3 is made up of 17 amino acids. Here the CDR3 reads CASSYPDRGAVNEKLFF. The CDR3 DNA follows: TGTGCCAGCAGTTACCCGGACAGGGGGGCCGTGAATGAAAAACTGTTTTTT.

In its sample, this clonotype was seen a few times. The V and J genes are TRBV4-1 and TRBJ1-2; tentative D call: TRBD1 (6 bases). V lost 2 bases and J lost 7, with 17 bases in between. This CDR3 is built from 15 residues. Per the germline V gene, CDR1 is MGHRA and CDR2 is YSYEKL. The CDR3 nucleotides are TGCGCCAGCAGCCAATTACCGTACAGGGTATCTGGCTACACCTTC. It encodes CASSQLPYRVSGYTF.

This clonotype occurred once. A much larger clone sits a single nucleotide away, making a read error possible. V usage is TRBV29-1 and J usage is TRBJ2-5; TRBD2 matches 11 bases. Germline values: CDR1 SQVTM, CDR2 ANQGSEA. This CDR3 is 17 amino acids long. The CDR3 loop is CSVPGLAEEALQEAQYF. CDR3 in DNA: TGCAGCGTTCCGGGACTAGCGGAGGAGGCCCTCCAAGAGGCCCAGTACTTC.

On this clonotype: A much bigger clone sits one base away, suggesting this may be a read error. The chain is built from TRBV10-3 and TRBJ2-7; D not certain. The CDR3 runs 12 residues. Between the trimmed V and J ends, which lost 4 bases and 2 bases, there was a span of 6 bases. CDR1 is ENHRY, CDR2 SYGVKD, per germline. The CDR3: CAISVATYEQYF. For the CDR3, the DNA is TGTGCCATCAGTGTAGCCACCTACGAGCAGTACTTC.

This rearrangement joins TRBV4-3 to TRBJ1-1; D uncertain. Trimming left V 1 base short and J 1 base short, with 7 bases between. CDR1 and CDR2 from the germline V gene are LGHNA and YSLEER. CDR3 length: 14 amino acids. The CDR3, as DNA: TGCGCCAGCAGCCAAGTACAAGGGAACACTGAAGCTTTCTTT. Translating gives CASSQVQGNTEAFF.

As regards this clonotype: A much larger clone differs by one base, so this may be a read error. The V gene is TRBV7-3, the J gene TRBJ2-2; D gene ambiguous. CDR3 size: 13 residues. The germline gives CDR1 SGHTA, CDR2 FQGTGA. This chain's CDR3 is CAISLVATGELFF. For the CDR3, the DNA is TGTGCCATCAGCTTAGTAGCCACCGGGGAGCTGTTTTTT.

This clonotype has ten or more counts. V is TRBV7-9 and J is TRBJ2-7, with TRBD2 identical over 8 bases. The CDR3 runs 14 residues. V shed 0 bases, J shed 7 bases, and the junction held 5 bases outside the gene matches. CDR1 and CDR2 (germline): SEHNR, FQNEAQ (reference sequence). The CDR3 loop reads CASSLAVLAGEQYF. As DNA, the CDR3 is TGTGCCAGCAGCTTAGCGGTTTTAGCGGGAGAGCAGTACTTC.

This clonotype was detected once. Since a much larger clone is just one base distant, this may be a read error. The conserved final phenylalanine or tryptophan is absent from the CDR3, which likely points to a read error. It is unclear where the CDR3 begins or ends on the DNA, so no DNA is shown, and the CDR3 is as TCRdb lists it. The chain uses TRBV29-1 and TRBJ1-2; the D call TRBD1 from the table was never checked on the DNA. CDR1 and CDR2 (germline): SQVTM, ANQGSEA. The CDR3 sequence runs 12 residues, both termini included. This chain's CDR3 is CSVPADRGGDTL.

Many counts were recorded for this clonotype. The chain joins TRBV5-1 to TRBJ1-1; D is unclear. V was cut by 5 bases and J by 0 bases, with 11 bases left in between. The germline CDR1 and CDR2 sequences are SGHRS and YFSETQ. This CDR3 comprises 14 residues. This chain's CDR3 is CASSYNSMNTEAFF. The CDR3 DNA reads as TGCGCCAGCAGTTATAACAGCATGAACACTGAAGCTTTCTTT. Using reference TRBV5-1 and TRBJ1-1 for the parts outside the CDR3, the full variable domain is KAGVTQTPRYLIKTRGQQVTLSCSPISGHRSVSWYQQTPGQGLQFLFEYFSETQRNKGNFPGRFSGRQFSNSRSEMNVSTLELGDSALYLCASSYNSMNTEAFFGQGTRLTVV.

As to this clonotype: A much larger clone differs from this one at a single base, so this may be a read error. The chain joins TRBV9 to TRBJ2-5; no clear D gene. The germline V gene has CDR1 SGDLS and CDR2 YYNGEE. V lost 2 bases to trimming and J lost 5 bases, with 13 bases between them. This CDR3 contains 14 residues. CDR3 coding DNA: TGTGCCAGCAGCGTTGGAGCTTTTAGGGAGACCCAGTACTTC. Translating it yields CASSVGAFRETQYF.

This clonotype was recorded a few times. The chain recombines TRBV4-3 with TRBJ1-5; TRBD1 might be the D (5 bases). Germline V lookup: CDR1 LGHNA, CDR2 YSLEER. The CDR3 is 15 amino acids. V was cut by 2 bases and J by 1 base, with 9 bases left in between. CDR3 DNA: TGCGCCAGCAGCCAATCACGGGACAGCAATCAGCCCCAGCATTTT. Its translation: CASSQSRDSNQPQHF.

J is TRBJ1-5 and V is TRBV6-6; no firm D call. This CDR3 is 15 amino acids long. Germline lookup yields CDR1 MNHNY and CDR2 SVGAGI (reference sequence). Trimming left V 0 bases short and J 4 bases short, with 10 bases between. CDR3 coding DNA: TGTGCCAGCAGTTACTCCGAGCTGAGTAATCAGCCCCAGCATTTT. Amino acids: CASSYSELSNQPQHF.